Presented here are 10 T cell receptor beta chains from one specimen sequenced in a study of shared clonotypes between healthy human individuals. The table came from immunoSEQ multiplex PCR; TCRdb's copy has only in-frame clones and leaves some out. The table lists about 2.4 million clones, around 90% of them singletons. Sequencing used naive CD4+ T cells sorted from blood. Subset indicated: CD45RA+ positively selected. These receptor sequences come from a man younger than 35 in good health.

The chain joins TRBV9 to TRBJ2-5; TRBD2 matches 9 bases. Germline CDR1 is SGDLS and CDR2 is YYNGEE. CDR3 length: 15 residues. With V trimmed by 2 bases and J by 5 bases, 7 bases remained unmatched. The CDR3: CASSVSSGAGETQYF. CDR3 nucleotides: TGTGCCAGCAGCGTTTCTAGCGGGGCGGGGGAGACCCAGTACTTC. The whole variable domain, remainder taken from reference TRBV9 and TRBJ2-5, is DSGVTQTPKHLITATGQRVTLRCSPRSGDLSVYWYQQSLDQGLQFLIQYYNGEERAKGNILERFSAQQFPDLHSELNLSSLELGDSALYFCASSVSSGAGETQYFGPGTRLLVL.

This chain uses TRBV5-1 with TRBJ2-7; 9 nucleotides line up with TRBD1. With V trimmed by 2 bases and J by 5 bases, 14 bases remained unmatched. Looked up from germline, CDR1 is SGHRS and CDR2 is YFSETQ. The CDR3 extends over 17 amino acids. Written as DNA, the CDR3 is TGCGCCAGCAGCTTTGGTGGCCTCCGGGACAGGGCCCACGAGCAGTACTTC. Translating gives CASSFGGLRDRAHEQYF. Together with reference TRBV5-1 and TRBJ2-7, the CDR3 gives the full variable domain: KAGVTQTPRYLIKTRGQQVTLSCSPISGHRSVSWYQQTPGQGLQFLFEYFSETQRNKGNFPGRFSGRQFSNSRSEMNVSTLELGDSALYLCASSFGGLRDRAHEQYFGPGTRLTVT.

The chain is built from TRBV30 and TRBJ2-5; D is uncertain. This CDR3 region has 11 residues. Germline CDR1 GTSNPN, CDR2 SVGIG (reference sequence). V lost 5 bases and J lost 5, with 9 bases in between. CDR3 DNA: TGTGCCTGGGGGAAGTTGGAGACCCAGTACTTC. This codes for CAWGKLETQYF.

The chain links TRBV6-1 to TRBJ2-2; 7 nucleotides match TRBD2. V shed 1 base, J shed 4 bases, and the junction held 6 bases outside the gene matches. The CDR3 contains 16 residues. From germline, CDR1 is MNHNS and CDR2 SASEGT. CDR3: CASSEVGSGSTGELFF. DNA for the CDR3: TGTGCCAGCAGTGAAGTAGGTAGCGGGTCCACCGGGGAGCTGTTTTTT.

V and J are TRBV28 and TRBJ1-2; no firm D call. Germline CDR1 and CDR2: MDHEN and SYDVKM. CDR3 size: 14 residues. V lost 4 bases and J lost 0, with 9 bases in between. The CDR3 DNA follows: TGTGCCAGCAGTTACCGGGCCTCTAACTATGGCTACACCTTC. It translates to CASSYRASNYGYTF.

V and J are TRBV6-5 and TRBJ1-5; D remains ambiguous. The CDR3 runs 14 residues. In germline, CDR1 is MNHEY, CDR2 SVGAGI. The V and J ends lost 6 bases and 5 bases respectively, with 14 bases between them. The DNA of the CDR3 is TGTGCCAGCAGAGGCCTTGGGGTTCATCAGCCCCAGCATTTT. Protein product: CASRGLGVHQPQHF.

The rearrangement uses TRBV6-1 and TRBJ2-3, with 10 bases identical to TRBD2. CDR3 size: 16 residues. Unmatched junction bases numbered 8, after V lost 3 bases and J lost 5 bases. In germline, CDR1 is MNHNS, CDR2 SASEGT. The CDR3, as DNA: TGTGCCAGCAGTGATTTGAGTAGCGGGGGGTTAGATACGCAGTATTTT. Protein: CASSDLSSGGLDTQYF.

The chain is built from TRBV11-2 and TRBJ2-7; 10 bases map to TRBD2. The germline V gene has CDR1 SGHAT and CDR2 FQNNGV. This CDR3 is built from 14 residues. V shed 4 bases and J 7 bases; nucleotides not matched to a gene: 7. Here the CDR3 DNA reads TGTGCCAGCAGCTCTGGACTAGCGGTGGTGGAGCAGTACTTC. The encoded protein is CASSSGLAVVEQYF. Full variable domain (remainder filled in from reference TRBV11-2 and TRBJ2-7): EAGVAQSPRYKIIEKRQSVAFWCNPISGHATLYWYQQILGQGPKLLIQFQNNGVVDDSQLPKDRFSAERLKGVDSTLKIQPAKLEDSAVYLCASSSGLAVVEQYFGPGTRLTVT.

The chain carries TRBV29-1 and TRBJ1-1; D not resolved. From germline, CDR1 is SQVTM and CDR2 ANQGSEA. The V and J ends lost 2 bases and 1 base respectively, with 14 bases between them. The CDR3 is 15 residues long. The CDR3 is CSVELSLQRNTEAFF. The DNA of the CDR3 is TGCAGCGTTGAACTGTCGTTACAGCGGAACACTGAAGCTTTCTTT.

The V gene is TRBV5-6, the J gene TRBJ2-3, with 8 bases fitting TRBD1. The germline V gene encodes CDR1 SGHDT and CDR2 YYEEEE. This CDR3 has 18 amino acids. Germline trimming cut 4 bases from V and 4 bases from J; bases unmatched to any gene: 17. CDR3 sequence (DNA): TGTGCCAGCAGCCCCTACCTCGAAGACAGGGGACGGGCAGATACGCAGTATTTT. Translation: CASSPYLEDRGRADTQYF.